The 13 T cell receptor beta chains listed next were all sequenced from one sample in a study of CD8 T cells in ankylosing spondylitis. Study conclusions and caveats: A TCR beta motif of about eight highly homologous variants appeared characteristic of ankylosing spondylitis blood.

TCRdb redid the calling of the 5' RACE reads with MiXCR, one entry per CDR3 protein. This sample yields about 750,000 distinct CDR3 sequences, of which roughly 19% are seen a single time; about a fifth belongs to the top ten. These receptors are not linked to any known antigen. Sequencing was performed on blood, either unsorted or a sorted T cell fraction (not recorded which). The receptors originated from a male donor with ankylosing spondylitis.

This clonotype was seen at least ten times. This chain uses TRBV29-1 with TRBJ2-5; 7 bases line up with TRBD2. The V and J ends lost 1 base and 5 bases, in that order; junction bases with no gene match: 1. CDR3 length equals 12 residues. Per germline, CDR1 SQVTM and CDR2 ANQGSEA. The CDR3 DNA sequence: TGCAGCGTTGAAGGGGGAGGGGAGACCCAGTACTTC. It codes for CSVEGGGETQYF.

This rearrangement joins TRBV10-3 to TRBJ2-7; a possible D gene is TRBD2 (5 bases). This CDR3 has 14 residues. In germline, CDR1 is ENHRY, CDR2 SYGVKD. V was shortened by 3 bases and J by 3 bases, with 12 bases between the two germline ends. The CDR3 loop reads CAISDGGGYYEQYF. DNA for the CDR3: TGTGCCATCAGTGATGGAGGTGGGTACTACGAGCAGTACTTC.

The chain links TRBV20-1 to TRBJ2-3, with a tentative D call TRBD2 (5 bases). From germline, CDR1 is DFQATT and CDR2 SNEGSKA (reference sequence). Trimming removed 6 bases at V and 1 base at J, with 14 bases between. This CDR3 has 14 residues. The CDR3 DNA is TGCAGTGCGCCCGACGAGCGGCGCACAGATACGCAGTATTTT. This sequence encodes CSAPDERRTDTQYF.

This clonotype was seen repeatedly, ten times or more. The J gene is TRBJ1-1, the V gene TRBV7-3, with D unclear. Germline assignment: CDR1 SGHTA and CDR2 FQGTGA. V shed 4 bases and J shed 5 bases, with 11 bases lying between them. The CDR3 spans 13 residues. CDR3 amino acids: CASSSNPGTEAFF. CDR3 DNA sequence: TGTGCCAGCAGCTCCAATCCGGGGACTGAAGCTTTCTTT.

The J gene is TRBJ2-5, the V gene TRBV5-1, with D possibly being TRBD2 (5 bases). The V end was cut by 4 bases, the J end by 3 bases, with 16 bases between. The CDR3 is made up of 15 amino acids. The germline V gene has CDR1 SGHRS and CDR2 YFSETQ. The CDR3 sequence is CASSVLEGLKETQYF. CDR3 in DNA: TGCGCCAGCAGCGTACTAGAAGGACTCAAAGAGACCCAGTACTTC.

This clonotype was counted between two and nine times. The chain combines TRBV29-1 with TRBJ1-2; a possible D gene is TRBD1 (6 bases). CDR3 length: 13 amino acids. V was shortened by 7 bases and J by 3 bases, with 15 bases between the two germline ends. Per the germline V gene, CDR1 is SQVTM and CDR2 is ANQGSEA. CDR3 sequence (DNA): TGCAGCGCCACAGGGCCACTCTACTATGGCTACACCTTC. Its protein product is CSATGPLYYGYTF.

This clonotype has just a few counts. The chain carries TRBV2 and TRBJ2-5, with D maybe TRBD2 (6 bases). V was pared by 8 bases and J by 1 base, with 11 bases between. There are 13 residues in the CDR3. Germline V gene lookup returns CDR1 SNHLY and CDR2 FYNNEI. The DNA of the CDR3 is TGTGCCAGCCGGACTACCATCCAAGAGACCCAGTACTTC. Residues: CASRTTIQETQYF.

The table lists this clonotype with a few counts. The gene calls are TRBV5-1 and TRBJ1-3, with D possibly matching TRBD1 (6 bases). Germline CDR1 and CDR2: SGHRS and YFSETQ. The CDR3 is 15 amino acids. V dropped 3 bases and J dropped 2 bases, with 12 bases sitting between them. CDR3 coding DNA: TGCGCCAGCAGCTCTACCGGGACAACTGGAAACACCATATATTTT. Its translation is CASSSTGTTGNTIYF.

Ten or more counts support this clonotype. The chain joins TRBV20-1 to TRBJ1-5, with no clear D. Trimming left V 3 bases short and J 3 bases short, with 9 bases between. The CDR3 length is 13 residues. The germline V gene encodes CDR1 DFQATT and CDR2 SNEGSKA (reference sequence). The CDR3 DNA follows: TGCAGTGCTAGGCAGGAGATCAATCAGCCCCAGCATTTT. Protein sequence: CSARQEINQPQHF.

The chain uses TRBV5-6 and TRBJ2-5; possibly TRBD2 for D (5 bases). V was shortened by 0 bases and J by 5 bases, with 14 bases between the two germline ends. Germline lookup yields CDR1 SGHDT and CDR2 YYEEEE. This CDR3 is built from 15 residues. The CDR3 coding sequence is TGTGCCAGCAGCTTGGGTCGGCTCGGGGTGGAGACCCAGTACTTC. It translates to CASSLGRLGVETQYF.

This clonotype was observed a few times. V usage is TRBV12-3 or TRBV12-4 and J usage is TRBJ2-7; D not resolved. The CDR3 runs to 11 residues. V lost 5 bases to trimming and J lost 5 bases, with 7 bases between them. Here the CDR3 reads CASSIGNEQYF. The CDR3 DNA sequence: TGTGCCAGCAGTATAGGGAACGAGCAGTACTTC.

This chain uses TRBV25-1 with TRBJ2-7, with 7 positions matching TRBD1. This CDR3 spans 13 amino acids. CDR1 is MGHDK and CDR2 is SYGVNS in the germline V gene. The V gene end was trimmed by 10 bases and the J gene end by 4 bases; junction bases not matched to a gene: 10. Here the CDR3 DNA reads TGTGCCACCAACGGAAAGGGGGCTTACGAGCAGTACTTC. Translating gives CATNGKGAYEQYF.

The V call is TRBV12-3 or TRBV12-4, the J call TRBJ2-1; 7 bases map to TRBD1. There are 16 residues in the CDR3. The junction had 10 bases not matched to a gene; V was cut back by 5 bases and J by 3 bases. CDR3 sequence: CASSPSGTDVYNEQFF. The DNA for the CDR3 is TGTGCCAGCAGTCCGTCCGGGACAGACGTCTACAATGAGCAGTTCTTC.